Only one count was recorded for the clone carrying this T cell receptor (beta chain). The CDR3 has 15 amino acids. Looked up from germline, CDR1 is LGHDT and CDR2 is YNNKEL (reference sequence). Losses at the gene ends were 4 bases for V and 8 bases for J; bases not matched to a gene: 7. These data belong to a study of regulatory T cells in long-lasting Graves disease. Arm-PCR of CDR3 regions and iRepertoire HTBI primers were the basis on which TCR beta libraries were built. TCRdb ran MiXCR on the multiplex PCR reads and lists one entry per CDR3 protein. Among about 530,000 distinct CDR3 sequences, roughly 16% were seen once, and the ten largest hold 25%. The time point here: newly diagnosed GD, antithyroid drugs for less than 3 months. Isolated PBMC RNA provided the starting material for the TCR library. This sample also appeared in a second study, on T cells in Graves' hyperthyroidism and ophthalmopathy.

The receptor's source is a woman aged 35 to 59 with Graves disease. The material was peripheral blood mononuclear cells (PBMCs), obtained at new diagnosis, from a patient treated with antithyroid drugs. This chain uses TRBV3-1 with TRBJ1-6, with 8 bases that match TRBD1. The CDR3 spells CASSPASGGYSPLHF. The CDR3 nucleotides read TGTGCCAGCAGCCCGGCGTCAGGGGGCTATTCACCCCTCCACTTT.